Sequencing of this TCR beta chain was carried out in a study of OX40 agonist ivuxolimab in advanced cancers. Broader study findings: Among the lowest levels of clonal expansion were found in partial responders at 0.1-3.0 mg/kg.

Comments on this clone: Its cognate antigen is unknown.

Produced via immunoSEQ multiplex PCR; TCRdb's table is partial and in-frame only. The sample comprises 45,000 to 55,000 clones, 84% of which are singletons, and more than 0.95% rests with the top ten. From germline, CDR1 is SEHNR and CDR2 FQNEAQ (reference sequence). CDR3 length: 14 residues. Trimming took 0 bases from V and 4 from J, leaving 9 bases between them. The specimen was CD4+ or CD8+ T cells sorted from blood, collected in a trial of the OX40 agonist ivuxolimab. The chain uses TRBV7-9 and TRBJ1-1; perhaps TRBD1 as D (5 bases). The sequence derives from an adult with an advanced solid tumor such as melanoma, head and neck, liver or kidney cancer. The CDR3 is CASSLAGPGTEAFF. CDR3 nucleotide sequence: TGTGCCAGCAGCTTAGCGGGGCCGGGCACTGAAGCTTTCTTT.